Below are 23 T cell receptor beta chains sequenced from a single sample in a study of regulatory dendritic cells for organ transplantation. Sequencing used immunoSEQ multiplex PCR; TCRdb keeps in-frame clones, though not all of them. This sample yields about 17,000 clones, of which more than 60% are seen a single time; 3% to 4% belongs to the top ten. The antigens of these receptors remain unknown. Sorted T cells were CFSE-labeled and cultured around 5 days with allogeneic regulatory or mature dendritic cells at 1:10. Material: memory CD4+ T cells from blood cultured with regulatory dendritic cells. Subset given: CD45RO+ memory T cells. These receptors came from a human donor in good health.

The rearrangement uses TRBV5-4 and TRBJ2-7; D not resolved. This CDR3 contains 15 residues. Germline V gene lookup returns CDR1 SGHNT and CDR2 YYREEE (reference sequence). V lost 0 bases and J lost 3, with 13 bases in between. The CDR3 protein is CASSLDRRGYYEQYF. In DNA form, the CDR3 reads TGTGCCAGCAGCTTGGATCGCCGAGGCTACTACGAGCAGTACTTC.

The chain links TRBV7-3 to TRBJ2-5; 7 positions match TRBD2. The CDR3 extends over 15 amino acids. Germline assignment: CDR1 SGHTA and CDR2 FQGTGA. The V and J ends lost 2 bases and 2 bases, in that order; junction bases with no gene match: 5. The CDR3 loop reads CASSLGLGPQETQYF. CDR3 DNA sequence: TGTGCCAGCAGCTTAGGACTAGGCCCTCAAGAGACCCAGTACTTC. Variable domain in full (rest from reference TRBV7-3 and TRBJ2-5): GAGVSQTPSNKVTEKGKYVELRCDPISGHTALYWYRQSLGQGPEFLIYFQGTGAADDSGLPNDRFFAVRPEGSVSTLKIQRTERGDSAVYLCASSLGLGPQETQYFGPGTRLLVL.

This chain joins TRBV7-3 and TRBJ2-3; tentative D call: TRBD1 (5 bases). The CDR3 runs to 13 residues. CDR1 is SGHTA and CDR2 is FQGTGA in the germline V gene. Trimming left V 2 bases short and J 6 bases short, with 9 bases between. The CDR3 sequence: CASSLGQYDTQYF. CDR3 bases: TGTGCCAGCAGCTTAGGACAATATGATACGCAGTATTTT.

CDR3 nucleotides: TGTGCCATCAGCCCCGACAGGGGAGCCTACGAGCAGTACTTC. Translated, it gives CAISPDRGAYEQYF. J is TRBJ2-7 and V is TRBV10-3; 8 bases line up with TRBD1. The V gene's germline CDR1 is ENHRY and CDR2 SYGVKD. V lost 6 bases and J lost 2; bases outside the gene matches: 6. This CDR3 is built from 14 residues.

The chain joins TRBV4-2 to TRBJ1-2; a possible D gene is TRBD1 (5 bases). This CDR3 region has 16 residues. In germline, CDR1 is LGHNA, CDR2 YNFKEQ. Deletions cut 0 bases from V and 0 bases from J, with 11 bases between. This CDR3 reads CASSQDRQGPNYGYTF. For the CDR3, the DNA is TGTGCCAGCAGCCAAGATCGGCAGGGACCTAACTATGGCTACACCTTC.

The chain employs TRBV7-3 and TRBJ2-2; D is unclear. Germline CDR1 reads SGHTA; CDR2 reads FQGTGA. V lost 5 bases and J 0 bases, leaving 13 bases between the germline ends. The CDR3 has 16 residues. CDR3 sequence reads: CASSPPGHANTGELFF. The CDR3 DNA reads as TGTGCCAGCAGCCCCCCCGGGCATGCGAACACCGGGGAGCTGTTTTTT.

The gene calls are TRBV19 and TRBJ1-2; TRBD1 matches 8 bases. The CDR3 runs 16 residues. The V segment lost 3 bases and the J segment 8 bases; nucleotides outside the gene matches: 14. Germline CDR1 is LNHDA and CDR2 is SQIVND (reference sequence). The CDR3 is CASSIGTGGSISGYTF. For the CDR3, the DNA is TGTGCCAGTAGTATTGGAACAGGGGGGTCCATCAGCGGCTACACCTTC. Drawing the rest from reference TRBV19 and TRBJ1-2, the complete variable domain is DGGITQSPKYLFRKEGQNVTLSCEQNLNHDAMYWYRQDPGQGLRLIYYSQIVNDFQKGDIAEGYSVSREKKESFPLTVTSAQKNPTAFYLCASSIGTGGSISGYTFGSGTRLTVV.

This chain joins TRBV9 and TRBJ1-4, with D possibly being TRBD1 (6 bases). From germline, CDR1 is SGDLS and CDR2 YYNGEE. The CDR3 contains 15 residues. V lost 3 bases and J 7 bases, leaving 16 bases between the germline ends. The CDR3 bases are TGTGCCAGCAGCGGTCCGGGAACCAGGGGTGAAAAACTGTTTTTT. It is translated as CASSGPGTRGEKLFF.

The CDR3 loop is CASSRSGGRDTQYF. The CDR3 DNA reads as TGTGCCAGTTCACGGAGCGGGGGTCGTGATACGCAGTATTTT. V gene TRBV27 combines with J gene TRBJ2-3; TRBD2 matches 8 bases. Germline V gene lookup returns CDR1 MNHEY and CDR2 SMNVEV (reference sequence). V was clipped by 9 bases and J by 6 bases; unmatched bases: 11. The CDR3 is 14 residues long.

This chain links TRBV15 with TRBJ2-4, with TRBD1 matching over 8 bases. Germline values: CDR1 LNHNV, CDR2 YYDKDF (reference sequence). Unmatched junction bases numbered 4, after V lost 7 bases and J lost 8 bases. This CDR3 has 12 amino acids. CDR3 nucleotides: TGTGCCACCAACAACAGGGGGGACATTCAGTACTTC. Amino acid sequence: CATNNRGDIQYF.

The chain has TRBV5-5 and TRBJ2-1, with D uncertain. Germline CDR1 reads SGHKS; CDR2 reads YYEKEE (reference sequence). CDR3 length: 13 amino acids. Trimming left V 0 bases short and J 7 bases short, with 8 bases between. The CDR3 DNA is TGTGCCAGCAGCTTGGCTGGGATGAATGAGCAGTTCTTC. Its protein product is CASSLAGMNEQFF.

V and J are TRBV7-9 and TRBJ2-3, with D perhaps matching TRBD1 (6 bases). Trimming pared 4 bases from V and 6 bases from J, leaving 20 bases between. This CDR3 region has 16 residues. From germline, CDR1 is SEHNR and CDR2 FQNEAQ (reference sequence). CDR3 bases: TGTGCCAGCAGCTACTTGTCGCAGGGCCAGGGGGATACGCAGTATTTT. Encoded protein: CASSYLSQGQGDTQYF.

V gene TRBV18 combines with J gene TRBJ1-2; D not certain. The CDR3 runs 13 residues. With 1 base removed from V and 6 bases from J, the gap between germline ends came to 9 bases. Per the germline V gene, CDR1 is KGHSH and CDR2 is LQKENI. CDR3 sequence reads: CASSPLDGDGYTF. CDR3 DNA sequence: TGTGCCAGCTCACCACTGGACGGAGATGGCTACACCTTC.

This clone was found once. This rearrangement joins TRBV30 to TRBJ2-7, with 10 bases that match TRBD1. The germline CDR1 and CDR2 sequences are GTSNPN and SVGIG (reference sequence). This CDR3 region has 14 residues. After removal of 7 bases from V and 6 bases from J, the junction contained 12 bases not matched to a gene. In DNA form, the CDR3 reads TGTGCCTCGGCCGTCGGGACAGGGGTTTCCGAGCAGTACTTC. This gives the protein CASAVGTGVSEQYF.

The V and J genes are TRBV9 and TRBJ2-1, with 11 bases fitting TRBD2. CDR1 and CDR2 from the germline V gene are SGDLS and YYNGEE. V lost 2 bases and J lost 9; bases outside the gene matches: 10. This CDR3 region has 16 residues. The CDR3 nucleotides read TGTGCCAGCAGCGTTGTAGCGGGAGGGCCTGGGTTTGAGCAGTTCTTC. Its translation: CASSVVAGGPGFEQFF.

This chain links TRBV6-5 with TRBJ1-1; D call uncertain. This CDR3 is built from 12 residues. CDR1 and CDR2 (germline): MNHEY, SVGAGI. Trimming stripped 6 bases from V and 0 bases from J, with 5 bases between. The CDR3 DNA is TGTGCCAGCAGACGGATGAACACTGAAGCTTTCTTT. Protein product: CASRRMNTEAFF.

The rearrangement uses TRBV5-4 and TRBJ2-2, with a weak D call TRBD2 (7 bases). V lost 0 bases and J lost 3, with 12 bases in between. From germline, CDR1 is SGHNT and CDR2 YYREEE (reference sequence). The CDR3 consists of 16 residues. The CDR3 here is CASSLDRGADTGELFF. For the CDR3, the DNA is TGTGCCAGCAGCTTGGACCGGGGGGCGGACACCGGGGAGCTGTTTTTT. Drawing the rest from reference TRBV5-4 and TRBJ2-2, the complete variable domain is ETGVTQSPTHLIKTRGQQVTLRCSSQSGHNTVSWYQQALGQGPQFIFQYYREEENGRGNFPPRFSGLQFPNYSSELNVNALELDDSALYLCASSLDRGADTGELFFGEGSRLTVL.

About this clone itself: Other nucleotide sequences in the sample specify the same CDR3. The J gene is TRBJ2-3, the V gene TRBV6-4; 10 nucleotides agree with TRBD2. This CDR3 is 16 amino acids long. Germline V gene data show CDR1 as MRHNA and CDR2 as SNTAGT. J gave up 0 bases and V 2 bases, and 2 bases lay outside the gene matches. This CDR3 is CASSDGAGGSTDTQYF. For the CDR3, the DNA is TGTGCCAGCAGTGACGGAGCGGGAGGGAGCACAGATACGCAGTATTTT.

The CDR3 spells CASHPDPGTNYGYTF. Written as DNA, the CDR3 is TGTGCCAGCCATCCCGATCCCGGGACAAACTATGGCTACACCTTC. This chain links TRBV5-4 with TRBJ1-2; D is perhaps TRBD1 (6 bases). V gave up 7 bases and J gave up 2 bases, with 18 bases separating them. The CDR3 runs to 15 residues. Per the germline V gene, CDR1 is SGHNT and CDR2 is YYREEE (reference sequence). Variable domain in full (rest from reference TRBV5-4 and TRBJ1-2): ETGVTQSPTHLIKTRGQQVTLRCSSQSGHNTVSWYQQALGQGPQFIFQYYREEENGRGNFPPRFSGLQFPNYSSELNVNALELDDSALYLCASHPDPGTNYGYTFGSGTRLTVV.

The chain carries TRBV29-1 and TRBJ1-2; maybe TRBD1 (6 bases). Trimming left V 7 bases short and J 8 bases short, with 20 bases between. Germline V gene lookup returns CDR1 SQVTM and CDR2 ANQGSEA. This CDR3 region has 13 residues. CDR3 coding DNA: TGCAGCGCCAGGACAGTGGTGACAGGCGGCTACACCTTC. Amino acids: CSARTVVTGGYTF.

This clone was observed once. The J gene is TRBJ2-1, the V gene TRBV7-9; D gene unclear. Germline loops: CDR1 SEHNR, CDR2 FQNEAQ (reference sequence). The CDR3 length is 15 residues. V was trimmed by 1 base and J by 3 bases, leaving 10 bases between them. The CDR3 is CASSLVTGGYNEQFF. The CDR3 DNA sequence: TGTGCCAGCAGCTTAGTTACTGGTGGCTACAATGAGCAGTTCTTC.

CDR3 nucleotide sequence: TGTGCCAGCAGTTCAGGACTAGTAAAGAACTACGAGCAGTACTTC. This sequence encodes CASSSGLVKNYEQYF. This chain connects TRBV27 to TRBJ2-7; 7 nucleotides line up with TRBD2. J gave up 3 bases and V 4 bases, and 9 bases lay outside the gene matches. This CDR3 is built from 15 residues. Germline lookup yields CDR1 MNHEY and CDR2 SMNVEV (reference sequence).

The rearrangement uses TRBV5-4 and TRBJ2-1, with TRBD1 matching over 8 bases. The CDR3 contains 17 residues. The V segment lost 3 bases and the J segment 8 bases; nucleotides outside the gene matches: 16. Germline values: CDR1 SGHNT, CDR2 YYREEE (reference sequence). The CDR3 spells CASSSGTDRGRVDEQFF. Here the CDR3 DNA reads TGTGCCAGCAGCTCGGGCACAGACAGGGGTCGCGTGGATGAGCAGTTCTTC.